The T cell receptor beta chain described here comes from a study of shared clonotypes between healthy human individuals. Whole-study results and caveats: Among donors, clonotype sharing was expected to be affected by sequencing depth. Larger estimated richness was generally seen in naive subsets than in memory subsets.

Naive-designated CD8 cells lacked CD45RO, were positively enriched for CCR7, and omitted terminally differentiated effector memory CD45RA+ cells. Worth noting for this clone: Its matching antigen is unknown.

The assay was carried out at the deep level. Sorted-subset replicate PCRs used 200 ng DNA, roughly 28,000 T cell genomes. Data came from immunoSEQ multiplex PCR; TCRdb stores just in-frame clones and leaves some out. The repertoire holds some 2.1 million clones, with about 95% as singletons. From germline, CDR1 is GTSNPN and CDR2 SVGIG (reference sequence). Trimming removed 1 base at V and 6 bases at J, with 16 bases between. CDR3 length equals 14 residues. The J gene is TRBJ2-7, the V gene TRBV30; tentatively, D is TRBD1 (5 bases). The sequenced sample was naive CD8+ T cells sorted from blood. The receptor's source is a man aged 18 to 29 in good health. In DNA, the CDR3 is TGTGCCTGGAGTGGTGGGGCAGGTCTTCGCGAGCAGTACTTC. This codes for CAWSGGAGLREQYF. Filled out from reference TRBV30 and TRBJ2-7, the complete variable domain reads SQTIHQWPATLVQPVGSPLSLECTVEGTSNPNLYWYRQAAGRGLQLLFYSVGIGQISSEVPQNLSASRPQDRQFILSSKKLLLSDSGFYLCAWSGGAGLREQYFGPGTRLTVT.